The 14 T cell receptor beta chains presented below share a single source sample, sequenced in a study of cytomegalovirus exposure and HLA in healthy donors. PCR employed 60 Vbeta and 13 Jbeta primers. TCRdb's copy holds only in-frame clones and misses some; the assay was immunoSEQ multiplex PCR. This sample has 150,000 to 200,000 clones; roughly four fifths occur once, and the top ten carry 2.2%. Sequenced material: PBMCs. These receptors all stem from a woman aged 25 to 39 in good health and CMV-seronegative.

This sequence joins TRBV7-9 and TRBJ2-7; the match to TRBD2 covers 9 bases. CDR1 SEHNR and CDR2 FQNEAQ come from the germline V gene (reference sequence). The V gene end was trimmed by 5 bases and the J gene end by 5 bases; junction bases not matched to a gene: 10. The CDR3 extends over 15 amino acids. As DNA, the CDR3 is TGTGCCAGCAGCCTGGGACTAGCAAGCCCTGACGAGCAGTACTTC. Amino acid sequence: CASSLGLASPDEQYF.

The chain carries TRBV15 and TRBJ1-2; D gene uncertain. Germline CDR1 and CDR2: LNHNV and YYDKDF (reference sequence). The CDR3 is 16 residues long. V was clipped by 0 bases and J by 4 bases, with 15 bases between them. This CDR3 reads CATSRDRSGSSYGYTF. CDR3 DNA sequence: TGTGCCACCAGCAGAGATCGGTCGGGGAGTAGCTATGGCTACACCTTC.

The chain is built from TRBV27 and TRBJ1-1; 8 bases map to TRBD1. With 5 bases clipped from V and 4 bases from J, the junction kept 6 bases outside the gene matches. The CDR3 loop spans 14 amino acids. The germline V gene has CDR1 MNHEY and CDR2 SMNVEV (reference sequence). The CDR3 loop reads CASSRQGSGTEAFF. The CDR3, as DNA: TGTGCCAGCAGTAGACAGGGGTCGGGCACTGAAGCTTTCTTT.

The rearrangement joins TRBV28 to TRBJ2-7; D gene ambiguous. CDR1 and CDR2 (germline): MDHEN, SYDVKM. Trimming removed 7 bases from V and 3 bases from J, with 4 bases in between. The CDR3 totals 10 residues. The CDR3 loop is CASTLYEQYF. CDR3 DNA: TGTGCCAGCACCCTCTACGAGCAGTACTTC.

For the CDR3, the DNA is TGTGCCAGCTTGGGACAGGGTCTGGACACTGAAGCTTTCTTT. Translating it yields CASLGQGLDTEAFF. V is TRBV2 and J is TRBJ1-1, with 9 nucleotides matching TRBD1. The CDR3 has 14 amino acids. V lost 8 bases to trimming and J lost 3 bases; unmatched junction nucleotides: 7. CDR1 and CDR2 from the germline V gene are SNHLY and FYNNEI.

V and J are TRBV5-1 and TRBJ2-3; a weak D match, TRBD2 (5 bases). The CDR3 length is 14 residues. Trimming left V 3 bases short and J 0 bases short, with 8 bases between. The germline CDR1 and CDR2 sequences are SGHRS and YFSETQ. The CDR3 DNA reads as TGCGCCAGCAGCTACCGACTAAGCACAGATACGCAGTATTTT. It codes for CASSYRLSTDTQYF.

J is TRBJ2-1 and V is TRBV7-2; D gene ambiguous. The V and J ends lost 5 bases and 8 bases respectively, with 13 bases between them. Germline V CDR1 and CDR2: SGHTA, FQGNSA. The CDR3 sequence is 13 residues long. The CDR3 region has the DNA TGTGCCAGCAGCCCCGAGGCTAGTGATGAGCAGTTCTTC. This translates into CASSPEASDEQFF.

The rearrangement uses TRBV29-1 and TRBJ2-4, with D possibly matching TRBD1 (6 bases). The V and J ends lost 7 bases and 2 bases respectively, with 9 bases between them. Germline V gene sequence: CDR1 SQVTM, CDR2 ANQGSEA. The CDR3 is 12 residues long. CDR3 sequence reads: CSATGPKNIQYF. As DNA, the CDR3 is TGCAGCGCGACAGGACCCAAAAACATTCAGTACTTC.

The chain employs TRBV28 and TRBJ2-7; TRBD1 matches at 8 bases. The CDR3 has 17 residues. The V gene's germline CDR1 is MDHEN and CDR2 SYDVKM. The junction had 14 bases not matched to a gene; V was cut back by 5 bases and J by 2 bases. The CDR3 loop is CASSQYRLADRAYEQYF. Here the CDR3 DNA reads TGTGCCAGCAGTCAATACAGATTGGCGGACAGGGCCTACGAGCAGTACTTC.

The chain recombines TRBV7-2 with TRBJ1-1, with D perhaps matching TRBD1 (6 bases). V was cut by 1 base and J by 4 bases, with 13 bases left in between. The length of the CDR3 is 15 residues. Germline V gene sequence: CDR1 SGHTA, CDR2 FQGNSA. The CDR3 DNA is TGTGCCAGCAGCTTAGAATTGCAGGGGAGCACTGAAGCTTTCTTT. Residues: CASSLELQGSTEAFF.

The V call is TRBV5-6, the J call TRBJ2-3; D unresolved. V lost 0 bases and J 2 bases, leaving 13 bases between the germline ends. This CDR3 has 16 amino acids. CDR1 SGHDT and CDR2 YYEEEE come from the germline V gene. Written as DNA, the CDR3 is TGTGCCAGCAGCTTGGAATTGAGTTCACCCACAGATACGCAGTATTTT. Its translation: CASSLELSSPTDTQYF.

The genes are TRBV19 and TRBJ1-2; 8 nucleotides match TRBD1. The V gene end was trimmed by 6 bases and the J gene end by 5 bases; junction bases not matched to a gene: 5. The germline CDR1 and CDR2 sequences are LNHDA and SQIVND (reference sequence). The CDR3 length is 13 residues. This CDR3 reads CASRPGGSYGYTF. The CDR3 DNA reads TGTGCCAGTAGGCCAGGGGGCTCTTATGGCTACACCTTC. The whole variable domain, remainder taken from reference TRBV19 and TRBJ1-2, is DGGITQSPKYLFRKEGQNVTLSCEQNLNHDAMYWYRQDPGQGLRLIYYSQIVNDFQKGDIAEGYSVSREKKESFPLTVTSAQKNPTAFYLCASRPGGSYGYTFGSGTRLTVV.

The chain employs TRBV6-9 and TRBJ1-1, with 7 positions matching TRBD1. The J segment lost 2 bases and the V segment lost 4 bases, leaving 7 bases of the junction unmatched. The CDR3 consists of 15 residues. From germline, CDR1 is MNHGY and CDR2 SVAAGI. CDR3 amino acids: CASSLQGSPNTEAFF. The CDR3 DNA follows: TGTGCCAGCAGTTTACAGGGGTCCCCCAACACTGAAGCTTTCTTT.

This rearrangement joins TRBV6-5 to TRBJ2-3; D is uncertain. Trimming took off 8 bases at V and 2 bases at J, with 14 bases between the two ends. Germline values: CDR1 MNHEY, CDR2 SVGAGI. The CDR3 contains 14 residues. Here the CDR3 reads CASRPGGNTDTQYF. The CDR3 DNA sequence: TGTGCCAGCCGCCCGGGTGGAAACACAGATACGCAGTATTTT.